The 24 T cell receptor beta chains reported below all come from one sample, sequenced in a study of CD8+ T cells in alopecia areata. This sample's treatment: oral pan-JAK inhibitor, 5-10 mg twice daily. RNA was isolated and reverse transcribed to cDNA, the sequencing template. Some clones are missing from TCRdb's copy, which holds only in-frame ones; the method was immunoSEQ multiplex PCR. The sample shows about 120,000 clones, roughly 50% of them seen only once. The sample consisted of CD8+ T cells sorted from blood, taken at week 24, from a patient treated with tofacitinib. These receptors were obtained from a human donor with alopecia areata.

The chain links TRBV29-1 to TRBJ2-6; D remains unclear. The V end was cut by 3 bases, the J end by 5 bases, with 14 bases between. The length of the CDR3 is 15 residues. CDR1 SQVTM and CDR2 ANQGSEA come from the germline V gene. The CDR3 is CSVESILRRANVLTF. CDR3 DNA: TGCAGCGTTGAGTCCATCCTCAGAAGGGCCAACGTCCTGACTTTC.

In its sample, this clone was seen a few times. The rearrangement links TRBV29-1 to TRBJ1-2; D ambiguous. The germline V gene has CDR1 SQVTM and CDR2 ANQGSEA. Trimming removed 0 bases from V and 5 bases from J, with 13 bases in between. CDR3 length equals 14 residues. CDR3 loop: CSVEDLYGGYGYTF. The CDR3 nucleotides are TGCAGCGTTGAAGATCTGTACGGTGGTTATGGCTACACCTTC.

This clone has more than one count but fewer than ten. This chain connects TRBV4-2 to TRBJ2-3, with 11 bases matching TRBD2. Losses at the gene ends were 3 bases for V and 3 bases for J; bases not matched to a gene: 5. The CDR3 contains 16 residues. In germline, CDR1 is LGHNA, CDR2 YNFKEQ. CDR3: CASSHVAGGPTDTQYF. CDR3 in DNA: TGTGCCAGCAGCCACGTAGCGGGGGGGCCAACAGATACGCAGTATTTT.

CDR3 sequence (DNA): TGCGCCAGCAGCCACCCTAGGTGGGAGACCCAGTACTTC. As protein: CASSHPRWETQYF. The V gene is TRBV4-1, the J gene TRBJ2-5; D unresolved. The V and J ends lost 3 bases and 5 bases respectively, with 10 bases between them. Germline-derived CDR1 and CDR2 are MGHRA and YSYEKL. The CDR3 runs to 13 residues.

J is TRBJ2-7 and V is TRBV30; D is undetermined. Germline CDR1 and CDR2: GTSNPN and SVGIG (reference sequence). This CDR3 is 13 amino acids long. The germline V and J ends were trimmed by 1 base and 5 bases, with 12 bases remaining between them. The CDR3: CAWSDYGSDEQYF. CDR3 nucleotides: TGTGCCTGGAGTGACTACGGGTCCGACGAGCAGTACTTC.

V gene TRBV4-1 combines with J gene TRBJ1-5, with 9 nucleotides matching TRBD1. CDR3 size: 15 residues. J was trimmed by 3 bases and V by 4 bases; bases with no gene match: 4. CDR1 and CDR2 from the germline V gene are MGHRA and YSYEKL. CDR3 sequence reads: CASSPRTGDNQPQHF. The CDR3 coding sequence is TGCGCCAGCAGCCCGAGGACAGGGGACAATCAGCCCCAGCATTTT.

The chain uses TRBV6-1 and TRBJ1-2; the D is unclear. The germline CDR1 and CDR2 sequences are MNHNS and SASEGT. V was clipped by 1 base and J by 5 bases, with 8 bases between them. The CDR3 is made up of 13 amino acids. CDR3 coding DNA: TGTGCCAGCAGTGAAGGACCGTTTTATGGCTACACCTTC. The encoded protein is CASSEGPFYGYTF.

The genes are TRBV14 and TRBJ1-2; no clear D. The CDR3 runs to 13 residues. The V gene lost 1 base and the J gene lost 4 bases, with 7 bases spanning the gap. In germline, CDR1 is SGHDN, CDR2 FVKESK. The CDR3: CASSQAGSYGYTF. CDR3 bases: TGTGCCAGCAGCCAAGCCGGATCCTATGGCTACACCTTC.

A few counts support this clone. The gene calls are TRBV23-1 and TRBJ1-2; D ambiguous. TRBV23-1 is classed as an ORF, of uncertain function. This CDR3 has 14 residues. Between the trimmed V and J ends, which lost 10 bases and 5 bases, there was a span of 20 bases. As DNA, the CDR3 is TGCGCCACCTCAGAGGAGGACCCCTTTTATGGCTACACCTTC. Its protein product is CATSEEDPFYGYTF.

The chain uses TRBV4-3 and TRBJ2-3; 9 bases agree with TRBD1. Germline V CDR1 and CDR2: LGHNA, YSLEER. The CDR3 runs 16 residues. V lost 5 bases and J lost 1; bases outside the gene matches: 7. In nucleotides, the CDR3 is TGCGCCAGCAGCTCACAACAGGGGGCTGGCACAGATACGCAGTATTTT. Translating gives CASSSQQGAGTDTQYF.

The CDR3 protein is CASAPGRVEQYF. CDR3 nucleotides: TGTGCTAGTGCCCCCGGACGGGTCGAGCAGTACTTC. This rearrangement joins TRBV12-5 to TRBJ2-5; D is unresolved. The DNA matches TRBJ2-7 better at its end, which makes the J call doubtful. The CDR3 spans 12 residues. The germline V gene encodes CDR1 LGHNT and CDR2 FRNRAP.

V usage is TRBV6-5 and J usage is TRBJ2-1; TRBD1 agrees at 8 bases. Germline CDR1 MNHEY, CDR2 SVGAGI. With 4 bases clipped from V and 1 base from J, the junction kept 6 bases outside the gene matches. CDR3 length: 16 amino acids. This chain's CDR3 is CASSSDREGSYNEQFF. The CDR3 bases are TGTGCCAGCAGTTCGGACAGGGAAGGTTCCTACAATGAGCAGTTCTTC.

This clone was counted once. The CDR3 DNA follows: TGCGCCAGCAGCCAGCCTAGCGGACCGGTTGAGGAGCAGTTCTTC. Translating it yields CASSQPSGPVEEQFF. This chain uses TRBV4-1 with TRBJ2-1; the match to TRBD2 covers 7 bases. Germline trimming cut 3 bases from V and 10 bases from J; bases unmatched to any gene: 12. The CDR3 runs 15 residues. Germline V gene sequence: CDR1 MGHRA, CDR2 YSYEKL.

V gene TRBV27 combines with J gene TRBJ2-7; the D is unclear. CDR1 MNHEY and CDR2 SMNVEV come from the germline V gene (reference sequence). CDR3 size: 14 residues. Trimming took 4 bases from V and 2 from J, leaving 12 bases between them. CDR3 nucleotide sequence: TGTGCCAGCAGTTCGGCAGACCGGACCTACGAGCAGTACTTC. The encoded protein is CASSSADRTYEQYF.

This clone was observed a few times. The chain is built from TRBV6-5 and TRBJ1-1; possibly TRBD1 for D (6 bases). The CDR3 spans 14 residues. The V and J ends lost 2 bases and 2 bases respectively, with 9 bases between them. Looked up from germline, CDR1 is MNHEY and CDR2 is SVGAGI. The CDR3 nucleotides are TGTGCCAGCAGTTACAGGGGGGACAACACTGAAGCTTTCTTT. The encoded protein is CASSYRGDNTEAFF.

The J gene is TRBJ1-1, the V gene TRBV25-1; TRBD1 matches 7 bases. The CDR3 is 13 amino acids. Germline V gene sequence: CDR1 MGHDK, CDR2 SYGVNS. Unmatched junction bases numbered 6, after V lost 10 bases and J lost 1 base. The CDR3 spells CATGQVGNTEAFF. DNA for the CDR3: TGTGCCACAGGACAGGTTGGGAACACTGAAGCTTTCTTT. Combining the CDR3 with reference TRBV25-1 and TRBJ1-1 gives the whole variable domain EADIYQTPRYLVIGTGKKITLECSQTMGHDKMYWYQQDPGMELHLIHYSYGVNSTEKGDLSSESTVSRIRTEHFPLTLESARPSHTSQYLCATGQVGNTEAFFGQGTRLTVV.

CDR3 coding DNA: TGTGCCAGCAGCCAGGGGAACGAGCAGTACTTC. The encoded protein is CASSQGNEQYF. The chain uses TRBV9 and TRBJ2-7; tentative D call: TRBD1 (6 bases). V was clipped by 4 bases and J by 5 bases, with 7 bases between them. This CDR3 region has 11 residues. Germline CDR1 is SGDLS and CDR2 is YYNGEE.

To note about this clone: This sample includes further DNA sequences coding for the same CDR3. The rearrangement joins TRBV27 to TRBJ1-5; D perhaps matches TRBD1 (6 bases). Germline V lookup: CDR1 MNHEY, CDR2 SMNVEV (reference sequence). The CDR3 contains 14 residues. Trimming pared 3 bases from V and 1 base from J, leaving 7 bases between. The CDR3 sequence: CASSLTGSNQPQHF. In DNA, the CDR3 is TGTGCCAGCAGTTTGACAGGAAGCAATCAGCCCCAGCATTTT.

V usage is TRBV6-5 and J usage is TRBJ2-6; D gene uncertain. Germline V gene lookup returns CDR1 MNHEY and CDR2 SVGAGI. The CDR3 extends over 13 amino acids. V was clipped by 10 bases and J by 3 bases, with 10 bases between them. The CDR3 region is CATLRSGANVLTF. CDR3 nucleotide sequence: TGTGCCACCCTGCGTAGTGGGGCCAACGTCCTGACTTTC.

This chain joins TRBV2 and TRBJ1-5; TRBD1 matches 11 bases. In germline, CDR1 is SNHLY, CDR2 FYNNEI. The ends lost 5 bases at V and 5 bases at J; junction bases unmatched: 2. CDR3 size: 14 residues. The CDR3 DNA reads as TGTGCCAGCAGTCGGACAGGGGGCGATCAGCCCCAGCATTTT. Translated: CASSRTGGDQPQHF.

The CDR3 coding sequence is TGTGCCAGCAGCTTCGGGGGGCCTGGCTATGGCTACACCTTC. This translates into CASSFGGPGYGYTF. The chain joins TRBV11-1 to TRBJ1-2; tentative D call: TRBD1 (6 bases). V lost 3 bases and J 4 bases, leaving 12 bases between the germline ends. Germline V gene lookup returns CDR1 SGHAT and CDR2 FQDESV (reference sequence). There are 14 residues in the CDR3. Filled out from reference TRBV11-1 and TRBJ1-2, the complete variable domain reads EAEVAQSPRYKITEKSQAVAFWCDPISGHATLYWYRQILGQGPELLVQFQDESVVDDSQLPKDRFSAERLKGVDSTLKIQPAELGDSAMYLCASSFGGPGYGYTFGSGTRLTVV.

J is TRBJ1-1 and V is TRBV5-6, with a weak D call TRBD1 (5 bases). The CDR3 extends over 13 amino acids. Trimming stripped 0 bases from V and 10 bases from J, with 13 bases between. Germline V gives CDR1 SGHDT, CDR2 YYEEEE. CDR3 loop: CASSLAGRRGAFF. The CDR3 nucleotides read TGTGCCAGCAGCTTGGCGGGACGTCGGGGAGCTTTCTTT.

The chain recombines TRBV13 with TRBJ2-2; TRBD2 matches 7 bases. Germline V gives CDR1 PRHDT, CDR2 FYEKMQ (reference sequence). Unmatched junction bases numbered 5, after V lost 5 bases and J lost 2 bases. The CDR3 consists of 15 residues. The DNA of the CDR3 is TGTGCCAGCAGCCCGGGGGGTTTCAACACCGGGGAGCTGTTTTTT. This sequence encodes CASSPGGFNTGELFF.

J is TRBJ2-7 and V is TRBV11-1; D may be TRBD1 (6 bases). The germline V gene has CDR1 SGHAT and CDR2 FQDESV (reference sequence). CDR3 length: 13 amino acids. Trimming took 5 bases from V and 2 from J, leaving 10 bases between them. This chain's CDR3 is CASSHRTAYEQYF. The CDR3 DNA reads TGTGCCAGCAGCCACAGGACAGCCTACGAGCAGTACTTC. Variable domain in full (rest from reference TRBV11-1 and TRBJ2-7): EAEVAQSPRYKITEKSQAVAFWCDPISGHATLYWYRQILGQGPELLVQFQDESVVDDSQLPKDRFSAERLKGVDSTLKIQPAELGDSAMYLCASSHRTAYEQYFGPGTRLTVT.